This passage covers 29 T cell receptor beta chains from one sample sequenced in a study of control samples from healthy donors and cancer patients. The method was immunoSEQ multiplex PCR; TCRdb's version includes in-frame clones alone and lacks a portion of them. This sample carries tens of thousands of clones, 75% to 90% of them seen once, and the ten largest clones take about 9.9%. The specimen sequenced was PBMCs. Source of these receptors: a woman in her 50s with colorectal cancer.

CDR3 sequence: CASTPTGTYNEQFF. CDR3 bases: TGTGCCAGCACCCCGACAGGGACCTACAATGAGCAGTTCTTC. This chain connects TRBV3-1 (or the pseudogene TRBV3-2) to TRBJ2-1, with 7 nucleotides matching TRBD1. Germline V gene lookup returns CDR1 LGHDT and CDR2 YNNKEL (reference sequence). The length of the CDR3 is 14 residues. V lost 7 bases to trimming and J lost 2 bases; unmatched junction nucleotides: 5.

The chain carries TRBV5-1 and TRBJ2-2; perhaps TRBD2 as D (7 bases). This CDR3 comprises 15 residues. Trimming took 7 bases from V and 4 from J, leaving 17 bases between them. Germline CDR1 and CDR2: SGHRS and YFSETQ. CDR3 DNA sequence: TGCGCCAGCTCTCGGGCGGGGGACACCACCGGGGAGCTGTTTTTT. This codes for CASSRAGDTTGELFF.

The rearrangement joins TRBV4-3 to TRBJ2-6; no reliable D call. The CDR3 spans 15 residues. From germline, CDR1 is LGHNA and CDR2 YSLEER. V lost 0 bases to trimming and J lost 2 bases, with 5 bases between them. The CDR3 loop reads CASSQEYTGANVLTF. CDR3 sequence (DNA): TGCGCCAGCAGCCAAGAATACACTGGGGCCAACGTCCTGACTTTC.

This clone showed up just a few times. This CDR3 reads CASSLYPNQLNTEAFF. In DNA, the CDR3 is TGTGCCAGCAGCCTATACCCCAACCAACTGAACACTGAAGCTTTCTTT. The rearrangement joins TRBV7-8 to TRBJ1-1; D not resolved. The V and J ends lost 5 bases and 0 bases respectively, with 16 bases between them. Germline V gene sequence: CDR1 SGHVS, CDR2 FQNEAQ. The CDR3 sequence is 16 residues long.

This chain links TRBV9 with TRBJ1-2; TRBD1 matches 8 bases. Trimming cost V 4 bases and J 6 bases; bases outside gene matches: 5. Germline lookup yields CDR1 SGDLS and CDR2 YYNGEE. There are 13 residues in the CDR3. The CDR3 protein is CASSPGQGDGYTF. CDR3 sequence (DNA): TGTGCCAGCAGCCCTGGACAGGGTGATGGCTACACCTTC.

J is TRBJ1-5 and V is TRBV30, with a tentative D call TRBD1 (6 bases). Trimming took 3 bases from V and 9 from J, leaving 18 bases between them. This CDR3 region has 14 residues. Germline V lookup: CDR1 GTSNPN, CDR2 SVGIG (reference sequence). CDR3: CAWRGPGESMPQHF. For the CDR3, the DNA is TGTGCCTGGAGGGGGCCAGGGGAATCAATGCCCCAGCATTTT. The entire variable domain, with the rest obtained from reference TRBV30 and TRBJ1-5, is as follows: SQTIHQWPATLVQPVGSPLSLECTVEGTSNPNLYWYRQAAGRGLQLLFYSVGIGQISSEVPQNLSASRPQDRQFILSSKKLLLSDSGFYLCAWRGPGESMPQHFGDGTRLSIL.

This clone was counted a single time. The chain couples TRBV9 to TRBJ2-1; no clear D gene. The length of the CDR3 is 13 residues. V lost 0 bases and J lost 8, with 9 bases in between. Germline CDR1 is SGDLS and CDR2 is YYNGEE. CDR3 in amino acids: CASSVAQEYEQFF. The CDR3 nucleotides are TGTGCCAGCAGCGTAGCTCAGGAGTATGAGCAGTTCTTC.

In DNA form, the CDR3 reads TGCGCCAGCAGCCAACACCGGGGGGGAGGCAATCAGCCCCAGCATTTT. Amino acid sequence: CASSQHRGGGNQPQHF. The rearrangement joins TRBV4-3 to TRBJ1-5; D is perhaps TRBD1 (5 bases). This CDR3 spans 16 amino acids. Deletions cut 2 bases from V and 2 bases from J, with 13 bases between. Germline V gene lookup returns CDR1 LGHNA and CDR2 YSLEER.

The genes are TRBV20-1 and TRBJ1-1; D may be TRBD1 (5 bases). V lost 3 bases, J lost 2 bases, and 13 bases lay in between. CDR3 length: 14 amino acids. Germline-derived CDR1 and CDR2 are DFQATT and SNEGSKA (reference sequence). The CDR3 DNA follows: TGCAGTGCTAGTTTGCCCAGGGCTAACACTGAAGCTTTCTTT. Protein product: CSASLPRANTEAFF.

The V call is TRBV28, the J call TRBJ1-3, with TRBD1 as a possible D gene (6 bases). The ends were cut back, 1 base at V and 4 bases at J, with 17 bases in the middle. The CDR3 consists of 17 residues. Germline-derived CDR1 and CDR2 are MDHEN and SYDVKM. The CDR3 DNA is TGTGCCAGCAGTTTATCCCTAGGAGGGGGATACGGAAACACCATATATTTT. It encodes CASSLSLGGGYGNTIYF.

The CDR3 DNA reads as TGCAGCGTGGGACAGTTTAAAGAGACCCAGTACTTC. This translates into CSVGQFKETQYF. This chain joins TRBV29-1 and TRBJ2-5; 7 nucleotides agree with TRBD1. The CDR3 totals 12 residues. Per the germline V gene, CDR1 is SQVTM and CDR2 is ANQGSEA. The trim removed 6 bases at V and 3 bases at J, leaving 4 bases unmatched.

The chain recombines TRBV12-3 or TRBV12-4 with TRBJ2-1; D gene uncertain. The CDR3 extends over 12 amino acids. Trimming cost V 5 bases and J 7 bases, with 9 bases left between them. The CDR3 coding sequence is TGTGCCAGCAGTCCTCCTGCGAATGAGCAGTTCTTC. This sequence encodes CASSPPANEQFF.

This clone was found once. This rearrangement joins TRBV3-1 (or the pseudogene TRBV3-2) to TRBJ2-4; no reliable D call. The CDR3 spans 13 residues. Germline lookup yields CDR1 LGHDT and CDR2 YNNKEL (reference sequence). Trimming removed 0 bases from V and 6 bases from J, with 6 bases in between. The CDR3 sequence is CASSQEMVNIQYF. The CDR3 DNA follows: TGTGCCAGCAGCCAAGAGATGGTAAACATTCAGTACTTC.

The chain couples TRBV3-1 (or the pseudogene TRBV3-2) to TRBJ2-3; D might be TRBD2 (6 bases). This CDR3 region has 18 residues. In germline, CDR1 is LGHDT, CDR2 YNNKEL (reference sequence). Trimming stripped 1 base from V and 6 bases from J, with 23 bases between. The CDR3 reads CASSQAGGVAGLWDTQYF. DNA of the CDR3: TGTGCCAGCAGCCAAGCTGGAGGAGTGGCGGGGCTCTGGGATACGCAGTATTTT.

The genes are TRBV9 and TRBJ2-1, with TRBD2 matching over 9 bases. CDR1 SGDLS and CDR2 YYNGEE come from the germline V gene. With 0 bases clipped from V and 8 bases from J, the junction kept 3 bases outside the gene matches. The length of the CDR3 is 14 residues. Here the CDR3 DNA reads TGTGCCAGCAGCGTAGGCGGGGGGGCGGATGAGCAGTTCTTC. It specifies CASSVGGGADEQFF.

This chain uses TRBV2 with TRBJ2-7; D remains ambiguous. Deletions cut 8 bases from V and 0 bases from J, with 14 bases between. The CDR3 is made up of 14 amino acids. The germline gives CDR1 SNHLY, CDR2 FYNNEI. In nucleotides, the CDR3 is TGTGCCAGCGGTCCATTGGACCGCTCCTACGAGCAGTACGTC. Amino acids: CASGPLDRSYEQYV.

The chain has TRBV3-1 (or the pseudogene TRBV3-2) and TRBJ2-5; D is perhaps TRBD1 (6 bases). With 0 bases removed from V and 13 bases from J, the gap between germline ends came to 21 bases. This CDR3 spans 15 amino acids. Germline V gene data show CDR1 as LGHDT and CDR2 as YNNKEL (reference sequence). CDR3 region: CASSQDSGGAPRGYF. The CDR3 nucleotides are TGTGCCAGCAGCCAAGATTCAGGCGGCGCCCCCAGGGGGTACTTC.

V is TRBV18 and J is TRBJ1-2; 7 nucleotides line up with TRBD1. V was clipped by 6 bases and J by 4 bases; unmatched bases: 8. The CDR3 covers 14 residues. Germline values: CDR1 KGHSH, CDR2 LQKENI. The CDR3 loop reads CASSSRQGTYGYTF. The DNA for the CDR3 is TGTGCCAGCTCTTCGAGACAGGGAACCTATGGCTACACCTTC. Based on the CDR3 plus reference TRBV18 and TRBJ1-2, the full variable domain is NAGVMQNPRHLVRRRGQEARLRCSPMKGHSHVYWYRQLPEEGLKFMVYLQKENIIDESGMPKERFSAEFPKEGPSILRIQQVVRGDSAAYFCASSSRQGTYGYTFGSGTRLTVV.

J is TRBJ2-3 and V is TRBV27, with unresolved D. The CDR3 is 12 amino acids. V shed 2 bases and J shed 4 bases, with 4 bases lying between them. CDR1 MNHEY and CDR2 SMNVEV come from the germline V gene (reference sequence). The CDR3 loop is CASSLRSDTQYF. As DNA, the CDR3 is TGTGCCAGCAGTTTACGCTCAGATACGCAGTATTTT.

V usage is TRBV6-5 and J usage is TRBJ2-1; D call uncertain. Between the trimmed V and J ends, which lost 0 bases and 10 bases, there was a span of 10 bases. From germline, CDR1 is MNHEY and CDR2 SVGAGI. The CDR3 consists of 13 residues. The CDR3 nucleotides are TGTGCCAGCAGTTACTCATCGGTGGGGGAGCAGTTCTTC. It encodes CASSYSSVGEQFF.

This chain uses TRBV7-2 with TRBJ2-1; D is unclear. Germline V gene lookup returns CDR1 SGHTA and CDR2 FQGNSA. Trimming removed 0 bases at V and 6 bases at J, with 9 bases between. The CDR3 spans 14 residues. The CDR3 nucleotides are TGTGCCAGCAGCTTAGCTAGGGCAATCAATGAGCAGTTCTTC. The encoded protein is CASSLARAINEQFF.

V gene TRBV27 combines with J gene TRBJ1-1, with a possible D match to TRBD1 (6 bases). V lost 6 bases to trimming and J lost 5 bases, with 22 bases between them. The length of the CDR3 is 16 residues. CDR1 and CDR2 from the germline V gene are MNHEY and SMNVEV (reference sequence). In DNA form, the CDR3 reads TGTGCCAGCAGCGGTCTAGGATCCAGGGGAGGGACTGAAGCTTTCTTT. Its protein is CASSGLGSRGGTEAFF.

DNA of the CDR3: TGTGCCAGCAGTCCACTAGCGGGGGCTGGAGATACGCAGTATTTT. The encoded protein is CASSPLAGAGDTQYF. The rearrangement joins TRBV6-2 or TRBV6-3 to TRBJ2-3; 11 nucleotides match TRBD2. V shed 5 bases and J 5 bases; nucleotides not matched to a gene: 6. This CDR3 has 15 amino acids. Germline V lookup: CDR1 MNHEY, CDR2 SVGEGT.

The rearrangement links TRBV7-2 to TRBJ1-1; D gene ambiguous. The ends were cut back, 4 bases at V and 2 bases at J, with 14 bases in the middle. From germline, CDR1 is SGHTA and CDR2 FQGNSA. The CDR3 has 15 amino acids. CDR3 sequence (DNA): TGTGCCAGCAGCTCTTACACAGACTTTAACACTGAAGCTTTCTTT. It is translated as CASSSYTDFNTEAFF.

The CDR3 reads CASSPATAGVETQYF. DNA of the CDR3: TGTGCCAGCTCACCCGCTACCGCAGGGGTGGAGACCCAGTACTTC. This chain joins TRBV18 and TRBJ2-5, with D tentatively TRBD1 (6 bases). The germline V gene has CDR1 KGHSH and CDR2 LQKENI. V lost 3 bases, J lost 5 bases, and 16 bases lay in between. The CDR3 has 15 amino acids. The full variable domain, with the rest looked up from reference TRBV18 and TRBJ2-5, is NAGVMQNPRHLVRRRGQEARLRCSPMKGHSHVYWYRQLPEEGLKFMVYLQKENIIDESGMPKERFSAEFPKEGPSILRIQQVVRGDSAAYFCASSPATAGVETQYFGPGTRLLVL.

The chain carries TRBV6-5 and TRBJ1-5, with unresolved D. Trimming removed 8 bases from V and 0 bases from J, with 11 bases in between. Germline loops: CDR1 MNHEY, CDR2 SVGAGI. The CDR3 spans 14 residues. CDR3 in amino acids: CASSFGYSNQPQHF. The CDR3 bases are TGTGCCAGCTCCTTCGGGTATAGCAATCAGCCCCAGCATTTT.

This clone was detected a few times. V and J are TRBV6-5 and TRBJ1-2; D is perhaps TRBD1 (5 bases). The CDR3 loop spans 15 amino acids. In germline, CDR1 is MNHEY, CDR2 SVGAGI. Between the trimmed V and J ends, which lost 5 bases and 8 bases, there was a span of 21 bases. The DNA of the CDR3 is TGTGCCAGCAGTCCCGCTATTGAATGGGGGAACGGCTACACCTTC. The encoded protein is CASSPAIEWGNGYTF.

The chain recombines TRBV3-1 (or the pseudogene TRBV3-2) with TRBJ1-2; 8 nucleotides align to TRBD1. The CDR3 is 14 residues long. Germline V CDR1 and CDR2: LGHDT, YNNKEL (reference sequence). V dropped 4 bases and J dropped 7; count of bases not matched to a gene: 8. In DNA, the CDR3 is TGTGCCAGCAGCCCCGGACAGGGATCGTTTGGCTACACCTTC. Translated: CASSPGQGSFGYTF.

This clone has a handful of counts. V gene TRBV3-1 (or the pseudogene TRBV3-2) combines with J gene TRBJ1-6; 8 nucleotides align to TRBD1. Germline V CDR1 and CDR2: LGHDT, YNNKEL (reference sequence). The CDR3 is 14 amino acids. After removal of 5 bases from V and 5 bases from J, the junction contained 2 bases not matched to a gene. This chain's CDR3 is CASSLGQDNSPLHF. DNA of the CDR3: TGTGCCAGCAGCTTGGGACAGGATAATTCACCCCTCCACTTT.